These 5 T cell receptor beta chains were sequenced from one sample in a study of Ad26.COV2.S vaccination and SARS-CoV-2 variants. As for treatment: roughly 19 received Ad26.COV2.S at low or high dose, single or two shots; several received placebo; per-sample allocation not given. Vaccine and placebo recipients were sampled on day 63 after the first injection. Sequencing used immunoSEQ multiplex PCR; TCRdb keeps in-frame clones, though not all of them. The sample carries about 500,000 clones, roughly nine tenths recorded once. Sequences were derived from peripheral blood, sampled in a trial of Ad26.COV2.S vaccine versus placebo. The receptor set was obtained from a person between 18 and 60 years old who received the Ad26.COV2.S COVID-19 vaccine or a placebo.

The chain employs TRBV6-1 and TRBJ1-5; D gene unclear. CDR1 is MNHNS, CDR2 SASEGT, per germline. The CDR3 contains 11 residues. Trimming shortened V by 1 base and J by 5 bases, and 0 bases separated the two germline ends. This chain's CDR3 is CASSEDQPQHF. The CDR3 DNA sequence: TGTGCCAGCAGTGAAGATCAGCCCCAGCATTTT.

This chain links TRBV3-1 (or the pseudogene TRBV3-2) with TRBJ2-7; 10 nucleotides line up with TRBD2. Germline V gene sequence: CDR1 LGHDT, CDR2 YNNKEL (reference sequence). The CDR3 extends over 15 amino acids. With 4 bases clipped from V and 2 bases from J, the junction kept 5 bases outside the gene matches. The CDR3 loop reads CASSLTSGNTYEQYF. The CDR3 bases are TGTGCCAGCAGCCTTACTAGCGGGAACACCTACGAGCAGTACTTC.

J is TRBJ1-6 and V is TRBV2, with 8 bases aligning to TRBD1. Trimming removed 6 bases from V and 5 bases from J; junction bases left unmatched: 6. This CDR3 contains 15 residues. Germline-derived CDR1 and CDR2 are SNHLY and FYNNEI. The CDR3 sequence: CASSRRTGNNSPLHF. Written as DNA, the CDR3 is TGTGCCAGCAGCCGTCGGACAGGGAATAATTCACCCCTCCACTTT.

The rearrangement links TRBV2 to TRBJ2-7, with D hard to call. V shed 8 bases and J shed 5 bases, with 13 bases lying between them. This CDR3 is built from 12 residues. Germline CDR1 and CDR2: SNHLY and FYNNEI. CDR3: CASWSSLHEQYF. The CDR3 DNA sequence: TGTGCCAGCTGGTCTAGTCTCCACGAGCAGTACTTC.

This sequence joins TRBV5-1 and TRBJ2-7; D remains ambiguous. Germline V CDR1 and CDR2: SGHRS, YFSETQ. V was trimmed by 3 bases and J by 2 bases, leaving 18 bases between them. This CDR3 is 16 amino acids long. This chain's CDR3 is CASSSQVGRSPYEQYF. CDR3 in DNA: TGCGCCAGCAGCTCCCAGGTCGGCCGAAGCCCCTACGAGCAGTACTTC.